This is a list of T cell receptor beta chains from one sample in a study of blood T cells in healthy people across ages. TCRdb passed the 5' RACE reads through MiXCR, listing each CDR3 protein once. Of approximately 700,000 distinct CDR3 sequences in the sample, approximately 29% are singletons; the top ten hold 15%. The specimen sequenced was blood. The receptor set was obtained from an elderly woman in good health. CDR3s include the opening cysteine and the closing phenylalanine or tryptophan. Fields, in order: CDR3 DNA, CDR3 protein, D gene, clone size, J gene, V gene. A D gene is named only where the DNA matches it firmly. Only some rows state a clone size, as once, few, many or a class for expanded clones.

cdr3_nt: TGCACCAGCAGCTTGCGTCCTTTAGACGGAGGAACCGAGCAGTACTTC
cdr3_aa: CTSSLRPLDGGTEQYF
d_call: NA
clone_size: NA
j_call: TRBJ2-7
v_call: TRBV5-1

cdr3_nt: TGCAGTGCTAGTCGGGGAGGTAATTCACCCCTCCACTTT
cdr3_aa: CSASRGGNSPLHF
d_call: NA
clone_size: many
j_call: TRBJ1-6
v_call: TRBV20-1

cdr3_nt: TGTGCCAGCACCTCCGGGACAGGGACTAGCGGGGGGCTCACAGATACGCAGTATTTT
cdr3_aa: CASTSGTGTSGGLTDTQYF
d_call: TRBD2
clone_size: NA
j_call: TRBJ2-3
v_call: TRBV3-1

cdr3_nt: TGTGCCAGCAGCGGGACTAGCGGGGTTCGGGACGAGCAGTACTTC
cdr3_aa: CASSGTSGVRDEQYF
d_call: TRBD2
clone_size: few
j_call: TRBJ2-7
v_call: TRBV4-2

cdr3_nt: TGTGCCAGCAGTGAAGCGGTTCGCCAGGGGTCACCCCTCCACTTT
cdr3_aa: CASSEAVRQGSPLHF
d_call: NA
clone_size: few
j_call: TRBJ1-6
v_call: TRBV2

cdr3_nt: TGCGCCAGCAGGTCTACTAGCGGGAGTCCGTACAATGAGCAGTTCTTC
cdr3_aa: CASRSTSGSPYNEQFF
d_call: TRBD2
clone_size: NA
j_call: TRBJ2-1
v_call: TRBV5-1

cdr3_nt: TGCAGTGCTAGGGCAGGGAGGGACGGCTACACCTTC
cdr3_aa: CSARAGRDGYTF
d_call: NA
clone_size: NA
j_call: TRBJ1-2
v_call: TRBV20-1

cdr3_nt: TGCAGTGCTCTAAACACAGGGGACGGAGACTATGGCTACACCTTC
cdr3_aa: CSALNTGDGDYGYTF
d_call: TRBD1
clone_size: NA
j_call: TRBJ1-2
v_call: TRBV20-1

cdr3_nt: TGTGCCAGCAGTTACTCGACGTCGGTAGATACGCAGTATTTT
cdr3_aa: CASSYSTSVDTQYF
d_call: NA
clone_size: many
j_call: TRBJ2-3
v_call: TRBV6-2/TRBV6-3

cdr3_nt: TGTGCCAGCAGCCCTGATAGCGGGAGAAAGGCCGATACGCAGTATTTT
cdr3_aa: CASSPDSGRKADTQYF
d_call: TRBD2
clone_size: NA
j_call: TRBJ2-3
v_call: TRBV4-2

cdr3_nt: TGTGCCAGCAGCCGAACGACAGGGCCCCCGGTAAGTCAGCCCCAGCATTTT
cdr3_aa: CASSRTTGPPVSQPQHF
d_call: TRBD1
clone_size: NA
j_call: TRBJ1-5
v_call: TRBV12-3/TRBV12-4

cdr3_nt: TGTGCCACCAGTGATGGGACATACGATACGCAGTATTTT
cdr3_aa: CATSDGTYDTQYF
d_call: NA
clone_size: NA
j_call: TRBJ2-3
v_call: TRBV24-1

cdr3_nt: TGCGCCAGCAGCTTGGACTTACAGGGGCGCACTGAAGCTTTCTTT
cdr3_aa: CASSLDLQGRTEAFF
d_call: TRBD1
clone_size: few
j_call: TRBJ1-1
v_call: TRBV5-1

cdr3_nt: TGTGCCAGCAGCTTAACTGGGGGTTTGGGGGCTAACTATGGCTACACCTTC
cdr3_aa: CASSLTGGLGANYGYTF
d_call: NA
clone_size: many
j_call: TRBJ1-2
v_call: TRBV7-3

cdr3_nt: TGTGCCAGCAGCCAAGTGACAGGGGGATCTGGAAACACCATATATTTT
cdr3_aa: CASSQVTGGSGNTIYF
d_call: TRBD1
clone_size: NA
j_call: TRBJ1-3
v_call: TRBV3-1

cdr3_nt: TGTGCCTGCAGTGACTCCCAGGGGACTGCGAACACTGAAGCTTTCTTT
cdr3_aa: CACSDSQGTANTEAFF
d_call: NA
clone_size: NA
j_call: TRBJ1-1
v_call: TRBV2

cdr3_nt: TGTGCCAGCACCGGACAGGGGATCTCTGGAAACACCATATATTTT
cdr3_aa: CASTGQGISGNTIYF
d_call: TRBD1
clone_size: NA
j_call: TRBJ1-3
v_call: TRBV3-1